The clone carrying this T cell receptor (beta chain) was counted at least ten times. From germline, CDR1 is MDHEN and CDR2 SYDVKM. Trimming stripped 3 bases from V and 4 bases from J, with 10 bases between. This CDR3 has 14 residues. This entry comes from a study of T cells in Graves' hyperthyroidism and ophthalmopathy. Amplified TCR beta CDR3 regions came from RNA transcripts. Primed by the HTBI set, a first-round RT-PCR was run on the TCR CDR3. TCRdb itself ran the multiplex PCR reads through MiXCR, one entry per CDR3 protein. The data hold nearly 250,000 distinct CDR3 sequences, with approximately 23% observed a single time.

The chain recombines TRBV28 with TRBJ1-5, with a tentative D call TRBD1 (5 bases). The sample taken for sequencing was blood. The receptor was isolated from a woman aged 40 to 49 with Graves' ophthalmopathy. The CDR3 protein is CASSLWSGNQPQHF. The CDR3 bases are TGTGCCAGCAGTTTGTGGTCAGGGAATCAGCCCCAGCATTTT.